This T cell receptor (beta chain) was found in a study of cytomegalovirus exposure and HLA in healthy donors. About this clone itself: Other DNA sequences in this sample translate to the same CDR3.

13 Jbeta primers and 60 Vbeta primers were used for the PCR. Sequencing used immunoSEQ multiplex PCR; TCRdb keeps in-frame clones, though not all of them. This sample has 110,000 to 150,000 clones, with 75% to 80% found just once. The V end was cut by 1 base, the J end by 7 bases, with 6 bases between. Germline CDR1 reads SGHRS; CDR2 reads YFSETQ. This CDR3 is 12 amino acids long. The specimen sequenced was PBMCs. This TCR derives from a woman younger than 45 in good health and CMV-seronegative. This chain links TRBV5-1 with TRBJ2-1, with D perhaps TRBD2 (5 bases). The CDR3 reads CASSLPGNEQFF. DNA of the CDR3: TGCGCCAGCAGCTTGCCGGGGAATGAGCAGTTCTTC.